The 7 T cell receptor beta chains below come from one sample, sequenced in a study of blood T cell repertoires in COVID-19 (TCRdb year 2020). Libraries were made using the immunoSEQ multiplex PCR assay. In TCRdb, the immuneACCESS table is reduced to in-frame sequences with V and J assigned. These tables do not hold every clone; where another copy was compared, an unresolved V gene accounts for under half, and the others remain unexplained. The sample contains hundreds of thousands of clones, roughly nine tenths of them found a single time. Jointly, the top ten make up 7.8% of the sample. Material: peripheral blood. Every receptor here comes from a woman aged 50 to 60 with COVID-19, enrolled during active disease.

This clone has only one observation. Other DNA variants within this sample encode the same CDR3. The CDR3 sequence: CAIRTGGENTEAFF. For the CDR3, the DNA is TGTGCCATTAGGACAGGGGGAGAGAACACTGAAGCTTTCTTT. This chain connects TRBV10-3 to TRBJ1-1; 10 positions agree with TRBD1. V lost 9 bases and J lost 1; bases outside the gene matches: 5. Looked up from germline, CDR1 is ENHRY and CDR2 is SYGVKD. This CDR3 spans 14 amino acids.

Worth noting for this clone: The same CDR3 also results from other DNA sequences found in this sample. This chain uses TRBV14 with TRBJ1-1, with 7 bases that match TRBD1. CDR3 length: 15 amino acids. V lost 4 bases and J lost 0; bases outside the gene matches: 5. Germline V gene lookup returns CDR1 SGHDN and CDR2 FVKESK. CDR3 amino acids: CASSPRQGLNTEAFF. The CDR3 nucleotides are TGTGCCAGCAGCCCTCGACAGGGATTGAACACTGAAGCTTTCTTT.

CDR3 loop: CASSRRDLGGMNPKNIQYF. The CDR3 bases are TGTGCCAGCAGCCGTCGGGACTTAGGAGGTATGAATCCCAAAAACATTCAGTACTTC. V is TRBV5-6 and J is TRBJ2-4, with D possibly matching TRBD2 (6 bases). Between the trimmed V and J ends, which lost 4 bases and 2 bases, there was a span of 25 bases. The germline gives CDR1 SGHDT, CDR2 YYEEEE. This CDR3 has 19 amino acids. Filled out from reference TRBV5-6 and TRBJ2-4, the complete variable domain reads DAGVTQSPTHLIKTRGQQVTLRCSPKSGHDTVSWYQQALGQGPQFIFQYYEEEERQRGNFPDRFSGHQFPNYSSELNVNALLLGDSALYLCASSRRDLGGMNPKNIQYFGAGTRLSVL.

The CDR3 sequence is CASSRSTSPGTGELFF. In nucleotides, the CDR3 is TGTGCCAGCAGTCGATCAACTAGCCCGGGCACCGGGGAGCTGTTTTTT. The chain uses TRBV6-6 and TRBJ2-2; possible D gene TRBD2, 6 bases. V lost 5 bases to trimming and J lost 4 bases, with 17 bases between them. The CDR3 is 16 residues long. Per germline, CDR1 MNHNY and CDR2 SVGAGI (reference sequence).

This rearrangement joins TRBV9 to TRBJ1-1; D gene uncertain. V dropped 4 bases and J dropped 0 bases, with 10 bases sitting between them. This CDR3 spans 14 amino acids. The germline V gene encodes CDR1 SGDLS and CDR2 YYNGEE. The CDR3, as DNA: TGTGCCAGCAGCTTCACAACAATGAACACTGAAGCTTTCTTT. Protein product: CASSFTTMNTEAFF.

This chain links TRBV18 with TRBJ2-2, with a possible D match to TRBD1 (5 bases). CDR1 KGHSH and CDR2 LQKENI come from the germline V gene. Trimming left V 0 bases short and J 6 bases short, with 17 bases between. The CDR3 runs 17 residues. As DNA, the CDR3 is TGTGCCAGCTCACCACCCCCCGGCAGGGAAAGCGCCGGGGAGCTGTTTTTT. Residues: CASSPPPGRESAGELFF.

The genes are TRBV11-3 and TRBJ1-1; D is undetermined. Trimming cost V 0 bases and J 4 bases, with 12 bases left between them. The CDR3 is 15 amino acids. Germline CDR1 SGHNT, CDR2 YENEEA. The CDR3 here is CASSLDSGRGTEAFF. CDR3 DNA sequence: TGTGCCAGCAGCTTAGATAGCGGCCGGGGCACTGAAGCTTTCTTT.